This entry lists 12 T cell receptor beta chains sequenced from one sample in a study of preoperative IRX-2 immunotherapy in early breast cancer. Profiled with immunoSEQ multiplex PCR; TCRdb holds only in-frame clones, not every one. Of over 35,000 clones in the sample, roughly 95% were seen once. Treatment: preoperative locoregional IRX-2 cytokine immunotherapy. The sample here was tumor tissue, taken after IRX-2 immunotherapy. Source of these receptors: a human donor with breast cancer.

The chain combines TRBV27 with TRBJ2-2, with TRBD2 as a possible D gene (6 bases). Germline V CDR1 and CDR2: MNHEY, SMNVEV (reference sequence). With 6 bases removed from V and 6 bases from J, the gap between germline ends came to 14 bases. The CDR3 sequence is 14 residues long. This CDR3 reads CASSDRDSAGELFF. The CDR3 DNA is TGTGCCAGCAGCGATCGGGACTCAGCCGGGGAGCTGTTTTTT.

This chain connects TRBV28 to TRBJ2-1; no clear D gene. The length of the CDR3 is 12 residues. From germline, CDR1 is MDHEN and CDR2 SYDVKM. V shed 7 bases and J shed 8 bases, with 12 bases lying between them. DNA of the CDR3: TGTGCCAGCACACAACCTCGCCATGAGCAGTTCTTC. Its protein product is CASTQPRHEQFF.

The chain couples TRBV27 to TRBJ1-4, with D perhaps matching TRBD1 (6 bases). The V end lost 5 bases, the J end lost 1 base, and 17 bases lay between the germline ends. The germline V gene has CDR1 MNHEY and CDR2 SMNVEV (reference sequence). CDR3 length: 17 residues. The CDR3 loop reads CASSPGHGVVTNEKLFF. CDR3 DNA sequence: TGTGCCAGCAGTCCGGGACACGGTGTCGTAACTAATGAAAAACTGTTTTTT.

The DNA of the CDR3 is TGTGCCAGCAGCCCACCCCGCGGGACAGGAGGAGACACTGAAGCTTTCTTT. Translating it yields CASSPPRGTGGDTEAFF. The rearrangement joins TRBV14 to TRBJ1-1; 8 nucleotides match TRBD1. The CDR3 extends over 17 amino acids. J lost 3 bases, V lost 4 bases, and 13 bases had no gene match. In germline, CDR1 is SGHDN, CDR2 FVKESK. Supplemented by reference TRBV14 and TRBJ1-1, the full variable domain reads EAGVTQFPSHSVIEKGQTVTLRCDPISGHDNLYWYRRVMGKEIKFLLHFVKESKQDESGMPNNRFLAERTGGTYSTLKVQPAELEDSGVYFCASSPPRGTGGDTEAFFGQGTRLTVV.

The genes are TRBV5-6 and TRBJ2-3; either TRBD1 or TRBD2 may fit D (5 bases each). Germline loops: CDR1 SGHDT, CDR2 YYEEEE. Trimming took 4 bases from V and 4 from J, leaving 16 bases between them. The CDR3 extends over 15 amino acids. CDR3 protein: CASSPRGEGSDTQYF. The CDR3 DNA is TGTGCCAGCAGCCCCCGAGGGGAAGGGTCAGATACGCAGTATTTT.

The chain is built from TRBV30 and TRBJ1-1; D is uncertain. The V gene's germline CDR1 is GTSNPN and CDR2 SVGIG (reference sequence). This CDR3 is 14 amino acids long. V was pared by 5 bases and J by 6 bases, with 19 bases between. The CDR3: CAWYSTRGGAEAFF. The DNA of the CDR3 is TGTGCCTGGTATTCTACTCGGGGTGGAGCTGAAGCTTTCTTT.

CDR3 DNA sequence: TGTGCCAGCTCACCACAGGGAGGGCGGAAGACCGGGGAGCTGTTTTTT. This translates into CASSPQGGRKTGELFF. This chain joins TRBV18 and TRBJ2-2, with 7 bases fitting TRBD2. The V gene end was trimmed by 1 base and the J gene end by 5 bases; junction bases not matched to a gene: 7. CDR3 length: 16 amino acids. Looked up from germline, CDR1 is KGHSH and CDR2 is LQKENI.

The V and J genes are TRBV4-3 and TRBJ2-7; D remains unclear. The germline V gene has CDR1 LGHNA and CDR2 YSLEER. There are 15 residues in the CDR3. Trimming removed 0 bases from V and 0 bases from J, with 9 bases in between. DNA of the CDR3: TGCGCCAGCAGCCAAGAGGCCCTGAACTCCTACGAGCAGTACTTC. Translating gives CASSQEALNSYEQYF.

The chain uses TRBV6-1 and TRBJ1-2; the D gene is possibly TRBD1 (6 bases). Trimming removed 7 bases at V and 0 bases at J, with 12 bases between. Germline CDR1 is MNHNS and CDR2 is SASEGT. CDR3 length: 14 amino acids. Here the CDR3 DNA reads TGTGCCAGCACCAAACAGGGATCTAACTATGGCTACACCTTC. Its protein product is CASTKQGSNYGYTF.

The rearrangement uses TRBV27 and TRBJ2-7, with D tentatively TRBD2 (5 bases). Trimming removed 4 bases from V and 5 bases from J, with 12 bases in between. Germline V gene lookup returns CDR1 MNHEY and CDR2 SMNVEV (reference sequence). The CDR3 loop spans 13 amino acids. The DNA for the CDR3 is TGTGCCAGCAGTTGGAGGTGGGCGGACGAGCAGTACTTC. Amino acids: CASSWRWADEQYF.

This chain uses TRBV12-5 with TRBJ2-2; D may be TRBD1 (5 bases). Germline values: CDR1 LGHNT, CDR2 FRNRAP. The CDR3 loop spans 14 amino acids. Trimming removed 6 bases at V and 7 bases at J, with 15 bases between. CDR3 nucleotide sequence: TGTGCTAGTGGGATCGGCAGGGCCGGCGGGGAGCTGTTTTTT. Translation gives CASGIGRAGGELFF. Filled out from reference TRBV12-5 and TRBJ2-2, the complete variable domain reads DARVTQTPRHKVTEMGQEVTMRCQPILGHNTVFWYRQTMMQGLELLAYFRNRAPLDDSGMPKDRFSAEMPDATLATLKIQPSEPRDSAVYFCASGIGRAGGELFFGEGSRLTVL.

This clone was recorded only once. V and J are TRBV9 and TRBJ1-1, with D unclear. CDR3 size: 13 residues. V lost 4 bases, J lost 3 bases, and 10 bases lay in between. The germline gives CDR1 SGDLS, CDR2 YYNGEE. CDR3 nucleotide sequence: TGTGCCAGCAGCCCCCGCGGTTACACTGAAGCTTTCTTT. Protein product: CASSPRGYTEAFF.